This TCR beta chain was retrieved from a study of cytomegalovirus exposure and HLA in healthy donors. The wider study: In a previous analysis, about 100 million unique TCR beta sequences were found from 150 million to 200 million T cells. Broader study findings: Researchers reportedly found TCR beta sequences accurately predicted most subjects' HLA-A and HLA-B alleles. Cytomegalovirus-associated TCR beta chains were listed, numbering roughly 150.

A multiplex PCR was run with 60 Vbeta primers and 13 Jbeta primers. Sequenced by immunoSEQ multiplex PCR; TCRdb stores in-frame clones only, minus some. Of 150,000 to 200,000 clones listed, just under 80% are singletons. The V gene's germline CDR1 is MDHEN and CDR2 SYDVKM. This CDR3 spans 16 amino acids. J lost 6 bases, V lost 2 bases, and 10 bases had no gene match. Turning to this clone: Its antigen remains unknown.

The sample consisted of PBMCs. This clonotype was obtained from a man in his late teens or twenties in good health and CMV-seropositive. This chain links TRBV28 with TRBJ1-5; 7 nucleotides line up with TRBD1. The CDR3: CASSLRSPGGSQPQHF. The DNA for the CDR3 is TGTGCCAGCAGTTTACGTTCTCCAGGGGGAAGTCAGCCCCAGCATTTT.